Described below is a single TCR beta chain sequence and its context. The antigen is not known. The use of genomic DNA as template underpinned the TCR beta VDJ and CDR3 profiling. TCRdb re-called the reads through MiXCR, storing one row per CDR3 protein. This sample yields about 200,000 distinct CDR3 sequences, of which around three fifths are seen a single time; roughly 53% belongs to the top ten. The sample belongs to a study of CD8+CD57+ T cells in acquired aplastic anemia. Across the whole study: Recorded DNA amounts for sorted CD4+ and CD8+ cells had an average of roughly 3.4 ug.

The patients chosen for sequencing had shown expansion of CD8+CD57+ cells (detected by flow cytometry). All participating patients were living with severe acquired aplastic anemia. The CDR3 has 14 residues. V lost 3 bases and J 6 bases, leaving 11 bases between the germline ends. The germline V gene has CDR1 SNHLY and CDR2 FYNNEI. Study observations and caveats: Both patients and controls carried the same twenty-nine CD8+ CDR3 sequences.

What was sequenced was sorted CD4+, CD8+, or CD8+CD57+ T cells (not recorded which) from PBMCs. The receptor was derived from a human donor with aplastic anemia. The chain carries TRBV2 and TRBJ1-4; D uncertain. CDR3 residues: CASSELQRYEKLFF. For the CDR3, the DNA is TGTGCCAGCAGTGAGCTACAGCGATATGAAAAACTGTTTTTT.